Following are 24 T cell receptor beta chains from one sample sequenced in a study of T cells in women clearing cervical HPV infection. The method was immunoSEQ multiplex PCR; TCRdb's version includes in-frame clones alone and lacks a portion of them. This sample's table has around 17,000 clones. Sequencing used blood buffy coat. The receptors were gathered from a woman aged 18-70 years with a cervical HPV16 infection that either progressed to CIN3+ or cleared (not recorded which).

Comments on this clone: Read data end 3 residues before the CDR3 end; the end is taken from the germline J gene. V usage is TRBV20-1 and J usage is TRBJ2-5, with 11 bases fitting TRBD1. V trimming: 4 bases; J trimming: 4 bases; junction bases outside the gene matches: 5. This CDR3 has 14 amino acids. Germline CDR1 reads DFQATT; CDR2 reads SNEGSKA (reference sequence). The CDR3 here is CSATGQGVAETQYF. The sequenced part of the CDR3 DNA is TGCAGTGCTACGGGACAGGGGGTAGCAGAGACC.

Notes on this clone: The read ends 3 residues before the CDR3 terminus; that terminus is restored from the germline J gene. The chain employs TRBV6-2 or TRBV6-3 and TRBJ2-6; D is possibly TRBD1 (5 bases). CDR3 length: 14 amino acids. Germline lookup yields CDR1 MNHEY and CDR2 SVGEGT. The ends were cut back, 7 bases at V and 0 bases at J, with 7 bases in the middle. The CDR3 sequence: CASTDSSGANVLTF. CDR3 DNA, as far as it was read: TGTGCCAGCACTGACAGCTCTGGGGCCAACGTC.

Concerning this clone itself: The sequenced fragment ends 3 residues before the CDR3 boundary, so the rest is inferred from the germline J gene. V gene TRBV4-2 combines with J gene TRBJ2-7; 13 nucleotides line up with TRBD2. The V gene end was trimmed by 5 bases and the J gene end by 0 bases; junction bases not matched to a gene: 10. Germline V CDR1 and CDR2: LGHNA, YNFKEQ. This CDR3 is built from 18 residues. The CDR3 DNA, read in part, is TGTGCCAGCAGCGAAGGACTAGCGGGGGTTCCGACCTCCTACGAG. Residues: CASSEGLAGVPTSYE. The whole CDR3 sequence reads CASSEGLAGVPTSYEQYF.

As to this clone: Read data end 3 residues before the CDR3 end; the end is taken from the germline J gene. The rearrangement joins TRBV19 to TRBJ2-3, with 7 bases lining up with TRBD2. The CDR3 totals 14 residues. Germline V gives CDR1 LNHDA, CDR2 SQIVND (reference sequence). V lost 6 bases, J lost 3 bases, and 6 bases stayed unmatched. This CDR3 is CASRPGGGTDTQYF. The CDR3 DNA, read in part, is TGTGCCAGTAGGCCTGGGGGGGGGACAGATACG.

Remarks on this clone: One junction end disagrees with the germline gene, perhaps due to a read error. Coverage ceases 3 residues before the CDR3 finishes, and the germline J gene fills in the end. This same CDR3 is encoded by further DNA sequences in the sample. The chain has TRBV19 and TRBJ1-2, with 9 bases that match TRBD1. Germline CDR1 is LNHDA and CDR2 is SQIVND (reference sequence). The CDR3 totals 15 residues. CDR3 sequence reads: CASSKQGAGNYGYTF. The sequenced part of the CDR3 DNA is TGTGCCAGTAGTAAACAGGGGGCGGGTAACTACGGC.

Note on this clone: With the read ending 3 residues before the CDR3 end, the germline J gene is used to fill in that end. This rearrangement joins TRBV13 to TRBJ1-1; unclear D gene. The germline gives CDR1 PRHDT, CDR2 FYEKMQ (reference sequence). V dropped 3 bases and J dropped 0 bases, with 11 bases sitting between them. This CDR3 comprises 15 residues. The CDR3 sequence: CASSFAWPLNTEAFF. Partial CDR3 DNA: TGTGCCAGCAGCTTCGCCTGGCCGCTGAACACTGAA.

Concerning this clone itself: The CDR3 end is not reached by the read, which stops 3 residues before it; the germline J gene fills it in. The V call is TRBV6-1, the J call TRBJ2-3; 16 bases are shared with TRBD2. Germline CDR1 and CDR2: MNHNS and SASEGT. V was clipped by 6 bases and J by 4 bases; unmatched bases: 13. This CDR3 is built from 19 residues. The CDR3 spells CASSEMPGTSGGAPDTQYF. CDR3 DNA (partial): TGTGCCAGCAGCGAAATGCCCGGGACTAGCGGGGGGGCCCCAGATACG.

About this clone itself: With the read ending 3 residues before the CDR3 end, the germline J gene is used to fill in that end. V usage is TRBV18 and J usage is TRBJ1-4; TRBD1 is a possible D gene (5 bases). Trimming stripped 0 bases from V and 6 bases from J, with 14 bases between. The CDR3 length is 16 residues. Germline assignment: CDR1 KGHSH and CDR2 LQKENI. The CDR3 DNA, read in part, is TGTGCCAGCTCACCACCGGGAAGGGGTAGTGATGAAAAA. Protein: CASSPPGRGSDEK. The full CDR3 reads CASSPPGRGSDEKLFF.

Of note for this clone: The read terminates 3 residues ahead of where the CDR3 ends, so the germline J gene completes it. The chain joins TRBV28 to TRBJ2-7; TRBD1 matches 7 bases. Germline V gene sequence: CDR1 MDHEN, CDR2 SYDVKM. The length of the CDR3 is 15 residues. The junction had 9 bases not matched to a gene; V was cut back by 7 bases and J by 0 bases. CDR3 sequence: CASNPSGTVSYEQYF. The sequenced part of the CDR3 DNA is TGTGCCAGCAATCCGTCCGGGACAGTCTCCTACGAG.

Worth noting for this clone: With the read ending 3 residues before the CDR3 end, the germline J gene is used to fill in that end. V usage is TRBV20-1 and J usage is TRBJ1-6; TRBD1 is a possible D gene (6 bases). Germline V lookup: CDR1 DFQATT, CDR2 SNEGSKA (reference sequence). The CDR3 length is 18 residues. With 3 bases removed from V and 10 bases from J, the gap between germline ends came to 28 bases. CDR3 protein: CSASKRGRMGADQSPLHF. CDR3 DNA (partial): TGCAGTGCTAGCAAAAGAGGCCGAATGGGGGCCGACCAATCACCC.

Comments on this clone: The read terminates 3 residues before the CDR3 end, so the remaining end is supplied by the germline J gene. The rearrangement links TRBV18 to TRBJ1-6; the D gene is possibly TRBD1 (5 bases). This CDR3 has 15 amino acids. Trimming removed 1 base at V and 7 bases at J, with 11 bases between. Germline V gene lookup returns CDR1 KGHSH and CDR2 LQKENI. The covered CDR3 bases are TGTGCCAGCTCACCACACGGGGACTCCAATTCACCC. Amino acids: CASSPHGDSNSP. The whole CDR3 region reads CASSPHGDSNSPLHF.

Turning to this clone: The read ends 3 residues before the CDR3 terminus; that terminus is restored from the germline J gene. The rearrangement links TRBV4-1 to TRBJ2-7; weak D call: TRBD1 (6 bases). The CDR3 covers 13 residues. Germline CDR1 is MGHRA and CDR2 is YSYEKL. V was clipped by 2 bases and J by 5 bases, with 10 bases between them. The CDR3 sequence: CASSQQGLNEQYF. The sequenced part of the CDR3 DNA is TGCGCCAGCAGCCAACAGGGGCTAAACGAG.

In regard to this clone: The read falls 3 residues short of the CDR3 end, and the missing part is taken from the germline J gene. The chain links TRBV6-2 or TRBV6-3 to TRBJ1-5; D not certain. From germline, CDR1 is MNHEY and CDR2 SVGEGT. The length of the CDR3 is 12 residues. V was clipped by 7 bases and J by 7 bases, with 11 bases between them. Incomplete CDR3 DNA: TGTGCCAGCACCGACCGCGGGCAGCCC. Protein: CASTDRGQP. The entire CDR3 reads CASTDRGQPQHF.

As to this clone: The read stops 3 residues short of the end of the CDR3; the missing end is completed from the germline J gene. The chain uses TRBV24-1 and TRBJ2-3; 9 nucleotides match TRBD2. Germline lookup yields CDR1 KGHDR and CDR2 SFDVKD. The CDR3 has 17 amino acids. V was pared by 4 bases and J by 3 bases, with 10 bases of the junction left unmatched. CDR3 amino acids: CATSETTTSGLTDTQYF. Incomplete CDR3 DNA: TGTGCCACCAGTGAGACCACGACTAGCGGATTGACAGATACG.

For this clone: The CDR3 is cut off 3 residues early in the read; its end comes from the germline J gene. The genes are TRBV14 and TRBJ1-6; D uncertain. The CDR3 runs to 14 residues. CDR1 and CDR2 from the germline V gene are SGHDN and FVKESK. Between the trimmed V and J ends, which lost 4 bases and 2 bases, there was a span of 6 bases. CDR3 in amino acids: CASSLRAYNSPLHF. CDR3 DNA (partial): TGTGCCAGCAGCCTCCGGGCCTATAATTCACCC.

Regarding this clone: The read terminates 3 residues before the CDR3 end, so the remaining end is supplied by the germline J gene. The gene calls are TRBV29-1 and TRBJ2-3, with a weak D call TRBD2 (6 bases). Germline V gives CDR1 SQVTM, CDR2 ANQGSEA. The CDR3 spans 13 residues. Trimming removed 6 bases from V and 2 bases from J, with 12 bases in between. Partial CDR3 DNA: TGCAGCGTCTCGGGGGAGCCCACAGATACG. It encodes CSVSGEPTDT. The CDR3, in full, reads CSVSGEPTDTQYF.

A remark on this clone: The CDR3 extends 3 residues past the end of the read, so its final part is completed from the germline J gene. This chain links TRBV10-3 with TRBJ2-1; tentatively, D is TRBD2 (6 bases). The V end lost 11 bases, the J end lost 8 bases, and 16 bases lay between the germline ends. This CDR3 is built from 12 residues. CDR1 is ENHRY, CDR2 SYGVKD, per germline. The sequenced CDR3 bases are TGTGCCGTAACCATAGCGGAGGATGAG. Its translation: CAVTIAEDE. The full CDR3 is CAVTIAEDEQFF.

On this clone: The read stops 3 residues short of the end of the CDR3; the missing end is completed from the germline J gene. The gene calls are TRBV20-1 and TRBJ1-4, with 8 bases identical to TRBD1. Germline CDR1 and CDR2: DFQATT and SNEGSKA (reference sequence). The CDR3 extends over 16 amino acids. V shed 6 bases and J 0 bases; nucleotides not matched to a gene: 9. CDR3 DNA (partial): TGCAGTGCCGGACAGGGCCCCTACTCAACTAATGAAAAA. Its protein product is CSAGQGPYSTNEK. The CDR3, in full, reads CSAGQGPYSTNEKLFF.

For this clone: Coverage ceases 3 residues before the CDR3 finishes, and the germline J gene fills in the end. This chain uses TRBV7-9 with TRBJ1-2; TRBD1 matches 8 bases. The V and J ends lost 3 bases and 3 bases, in that order; junction bases with no gene match: 3. Germline V CDR1 and CDR2: SEHNR, FQNEAQ (reference sequence). The CDR3 totals 14 residues. The CDR3 here is CASSFDRGDYGYTF. The part of the CDR3 DNA that was read is TGTGCCAGCAGCTTCGACAGGGGAGACTATGGC.

With regard to this clone: The read terminates 3 residues before the CDR3 end, so the remaining end is supplied by the germline J gene. This rearrangement joins TRBV20-1 to TRBJ1-1; D possibly corresponds to TRBD1 (5 bases). The germline gives CDR1 DFQATT, CDR2 SNEGSKA (reference sequence). V lost 1 base and J lost 2, with 8 bases in between. The CDR3 extends over 13 amino acids. The CDR3 bases that were read are TGCAGTGCTAGAGTAAGGGGAAACACTGAA. Its translation is CSARVRGNTE. The complete CDR3 sequence is CSARVRGNTEAFF.

With respect to this clone: The CDR3 end is not reached by the read, which stops 3 residues before it; the germline J gene fills it in. The chain recombines TRBV27 with TRBJ2-4; 9 bases line up with TRBD1. Germline CDR1 MNHEY, CDR2 SMNVEV (reference sequence). This CDR3 spans 11 amino acids. The CDR3 reads CASGGQGVQYF. CDR3 DNA (partial): TGTGCCAGCGGGGGACAGGGTGTT.

A note on this clone: From the germline J gene comes the end of the CDR3, since the read stops 3 residues before it. J is TRBJ2-7 and V is TRBV20-1, with 8 bases identical to TRBD1. The germline V gene encodes CDR1 DFQATT and CDR2 SNEGSKA (reference sequence). The junction had 8 bases not matched to a gene; V was cut back by 2 bases and J by 2 bases. This CDR3 is 15 amino acids long. CDR3 sequence: CSARPPGQAPYEQYF. CDR3 DNA, as far as it was read: TGCAGTGCTAGACCCCCGGGACAGGCTCCCTACGAG.

With respect to this clone: The read is 3 residues too short to cover the CDR3 end, so that end is filled in from the germline J gene. The V call is TRBV19, the J call TRBJ1-2; D perhaps matches TRBD1 (5 bases). The CDR3 extends over 14 amino acids. The V end lost 5 bases, the J end lost 5 bases, and 15 bases lay between the germline ends. In germline, CDR1 is LNHDA, CDR2 SQIVND (reference sequence). This CDR3 is CASSPTWGEYGYTF. The sequenced part of the CDR3 DNA is TGTGCCAGTAGTCCGACATGGGGGGAGTATGGC.

Worth noting for this clone: The read ends 3 residues shy of where the CDR3 ends; the end is completed using the germline J gene. The chain recombines TRBV28 with TRBJ1-5; 8 bases map to TRBD1. This CDR3 region has 19 residues. Germline CDR1 reads MDHEN; CDR2 reads SYDVKM. J gave up 0 bases and V 3 bases, and 13 bases lay outside the gene matches. The CDR3 sequence is CASSFLPRTGFHSNQPQHF. CDR3 DNA (partial): TGTGCCAGCAGTTTTTTGCCCAGGACAGGGTTCCATAGCAATCAGCCC.